This T cell receptor (beta chain) was sequenced during a study of post-analysis software for immune sequencing data. Incorporated into the TCR beta cDNA libraries were unique molecular identifiers, which served to reduce PCR and sequencing biases. Input populations of about 0.95 to 10 million T cells gave rise to some 500,000 cDNA molecules. TCRdb reprocessed the PCR reads with MiXCR, giving one entry per CDR3 protein. The sample lists approximately 660,000 distinct CDR3 sequences; about 60% were seen once. Findings of the study overall: By F measure, strong co-clustering occurred among samples prepared in the same batch. Patients carried roughly 5 TRBV segments more frequently than controls did, and TRBV5-6, TRBV5-1 and TRBV20-1 were among them. Multiple sclerosis was associated with a significant reduction in normalized Chao1 diversity relative to controls.

Germline loops: CDR1 DFQATT, CDR2 SNEGSKA (reference sequence). The CDR3 length is 14 residues. As regards this clonotype: Its target is not known.

The material sequenced was blood. The sequence derives from a girl aged 2-15 years with multiple sclerosis. The genes are TRBV20-1 and TRBJ2-4, with 7 positions matching TRBD2. The DNA end is more similar to TRBJ2-7, so the J call may be wrong. The CDR3 DNA follows: TGCAGTGCTATGCGGGGGTCGGATACTGGCGAGCAGTACTTC. Translation gives CSAMRGSDTGEQYF.